These T cell receptor beta chains were read from a single sample in a study of blood T cell repertoires in COVID-19. Assay used: immunoSEQ multiplex PCR; TCRdb lists only in-frame clones, some missing. The table lists about 50,000 clones, approximately 89% of them singletons. The sequenced sample consisted of peripheral blood. The receptors originated from a man aged 60 to 75 with acute or convalescent COVID-19. The CDR3 runs from the conserved cysteine through the conserved F or W.

V,CDR3
TRBV7-9,CASSRLAGNNEQFF
TRBV5-1,CASSSQLAGLDEQFF
TRBV6-5,CASRGTGLSYEQYF
TRBV28,CASSLGGSGFYNEQFF
TRBV10-2,CASSVQGAGQPQHF
TRBV2,CASSETARVNQPQHF
TRBV27,CASSDRSGYNSPLHF
TRBV27,CASSPIPLGQGTDSPLHF
TRBV2,CASKAGESSYNEQFF
TRBV5-1,CASRTSGSNEQFF
TRBV19,CASSIEGAAEAFF
TRBV2,CASTPSGTGVQETQYF
TRBV2,CASSDRGNEQFF
TRBV19,CASRPRGGRTQETQYF
TRBV19,CASSGGDRHPTSLVAQHF
TRBV18,CASSPTGTGGSGELFF
TRBV24-1,CATSDPSGPRDTQYF
TRBV18,CASSPGQGHNSPLHF
TRBV28,CASSPPGHVSYEQYF
TRBV5-1,CASRRQGTEKLFF
TRBV7-2,CASSLGQSRYGYTF
TRBV5-1,CASSLVAFETGNVGNTIYF
TRBV11-2,CASTSPRRSSYEQYF